The 5 T cell receptor beta chains in this list originate from one sample, sequenced in a study of blood T cell repertoires in COVID-19. Assay: immunoSEQ multiplex PCR; the TCRdb copy retains only in-frame clones and omits some. The sample shows about 130,000 clones, 84% of them seen only once. Material: peripheral blood. These receptors came from a woman aged 25 to 45 who had recovered from COVID-19.

V usage is TRBV6-1 and J usage is TRBJ1-4, with TRBD1 matching 7 bases. With 3 bases clipped from V and 5 bases from J, the junction kept 9 bases outside the gene matches. The length of the CDR3 is 16 residues. Looked up from germline, CDR1 is MNHNS and CDR2 is SASEGT. This CDR3 reads CASSDLFGTENEKLFF. The CDR3 coding sequence is TGTGCCAGCAGTGATTTGTTCGGGACAGAGAATGAAAAACTGTTTTTT.

A few counts support this clone. The chain combines TRBV6-1 with TRBJ2-3, with unresolved D. Germline V gene lookup returns CDR1 MNHNS and CDR2 SASEGT. With 1 base removed from V and 6 bases from J, the gap between germline ends came to 8 bases. CDR3 length: 13 residues. The CDR3 region is CASSEGSLDTQYF. The CDR3 bases are TGTGCCAGCAGTGAAGGTAGCCTCGATACGCAGTATTTT.

This chain connects TRBV27 to TRBJ1-4, with 8 bases matching TRBD1. The CDR3 is 15 residues long. Germline CDR1 reads MNHEY; CDR2 reads SMNVEV (reference sequence). Trimming cost V 6 bases and J 4 bases; bases outside gene matches: 7. This chain's CDR3 is CASSPGTGGNEKLFF. In DNA form, the CDR3 reads TGTGCCAGCAGCCCAGGGACAGGAGGTAATGAAAAACTGTTTTTT.

This sequence joins TRBV6-5 and TRBJ2-1, with 10 bases lining up with TRBD2. The germline V gene encodes CDR1 MNHEY and CDR2 SVGAGI. The CDR3 covers 15 residues. With V trimmed by 6 bases and J by 4 bases, 6 bases remained unmatched. CDR3 amino acids: CASSRSGGTYNEQFF. CDR3 in DNA: TGTGCCAGCAGCCGTAGCGGGGGGACTTACAATGAGCAGTTCTTC.

The J gene is TRBJ1-2, the V gene TRBV5-1; D gene ambiguous. The CDR3 totals 13 residues. Between the trimmed V and J ends, which lost 2 bases and 5 bases, there was a span of 10 bases. Germline V CDR1 and CDR2: SGHRS, YFSETQ. The DNA of the CDR3 is TGCGCCAGCAGCTTCGACGGGAAATATGGCTACACCTTC. Translated, it gives CASSFDGKYGYTF.